What follows are 15 T cell receptor beta chains derived from one specimen sequenced in a study of cytomegalovirus exposure and HLA in healthy donors. Use of 60 Vbeta and 13 Jbeta primers characterized the PCR. Here immunoSEQ multiplex PCR was the method, and the copy in TCRdb shows in-frame clones only, minus some. The sample includes 150,000 or so clones, 80% to 90% of them seen just once. The material sequenced was PBMCs. The receptors come from a woman between 18 and 29 years old in good health and CMV-seronegative.

This chain links TRBV28 with TRBJ1-5, with D hard to call. Per germline, CDR1 MDHEN and CDR2 SYDVKM. The CDR3 spans 13 residues. V lost 6 bases, J lost 5 bases, and 11 bases lay in between. CDR3 amino acids: CASRVWADQPQHF. The DNA of the CDR3 is TGTGCCAGCAGAGTTTGGGCAGATCAGCCCCAGCATTTT.

The chain is built from TRBV5-1 and TRBJ2-7, with 9 bases fitting TRBD1. CDR1 is SGHRS and CDR2 is YFSETQ in the germline V gene. There are 14 residues in the CDR3. The J segment lost 4 bases and the V segment lost 4 bases, leaving 6 bases of the junction unmatched. The CDR3 protein is CASSVGQGRYEQYF. The CDR3 coding sequence is TGCGCCAGCAGCGTAGGACAGGGGAGATACGAGCAGTACTTC.

This clone was observed once. The chain recombines TRBV15 with TRBJ1-5; D gene uncertain. This CDR3 spans 15 amino acids. Germline loops: CDR1 LNHNV, CDR2 YYDKDF (reference sequence). Trimming removed 0 bases at V and 9 bases at J, with 15 bases between. CDR3 sequence (DNA): TGTGCCACCAGCAGAGATCGGGGAACGCGAGGGCCCCAGCATTTT. Translated: CATSRDRGTRGPQHF.

In its sample, this clone was seen once. The chain is built from TRBV2 and TRBJ2-2; TRBD2 matches at 10 bases. With V trimmed by 7 bases and J by 1 base, 3 bases remained unmatched. This CDR3 is 15 amino acids long. Germline CDR1 SNHLY, CDR2 FYNNEI. CDR3 region: CASKREGRNTGELFF. The CDR3, as DNA: TGTGCCAGCAAGCGGGAGGGCCGGAACACCGGGGAGCTGTTTTTT.

The rearrangement links TRBV5-1 to TRBJ1-2, with a tentative D call TRBD1 (6 bases). Germline values: CDR1 SGHRS, CDR2 YFSETQ. This CDR3 is built from 12 residues. V shed 7 bases and J shed 5 bases, with 12 bases lying between them. The CDR3 bases are TGCGCCAGCTCGACAGGAGAGTATGGCTACACCTTC. This translates into CASSTGEYGYTF.

This clone has a handful of counts. The rearrangement joins TRBV18 to TRBJ2-2; D gene ambiguous. This CDR3 spans 15 amino acids. Trimming stripped 7 bases from V and 4 bases from J, with 16 bases between. The V gene's germline CDR1 is KGHSH and CDR2 LQKENI. The CDR3 DNA is TGTGCCAGCTTGAGGTATCCCGTTGGCACCGGGGAGCTGTTTTTT. This codes for CASLRYPVGTGELFF. The complete variable domain, with remaining parts taken from reference TRBV18 and TRBJ2-2, reads NAGVMQNPRHLVRRRGQEARLRCSPMKGHSHVYWYRQLPEEGLKFMVYLQKENIIDESGMPKERFSAEFPKEGPSILRIQQVVRGDSAAYFCASLRYPVGTGELFFGEGSRLTVL.

In its sample, this clone was seen a few times. V and J are TRBV30 and TRBJ2-5, with a possible D match to TRBD1 (5 bases). The DNA end lines up better with TRBJ2-7; the J call may be wrong. CDR3 length: 13 amino acids. Per the germline V gene, CDR1 is GTSNPN and CDR2 is SVGIG (reference sequence). CDR3 amino acids: CAWSAREPYEQYF. The CDR3 nucleotides read TGTGCCTGGAGTGCCAGGGAACCCTACGAGCAGTACTTC.

The chain employs TRBV5-1 and TRBJ2-7, with D perhaps matching TRBD2 (6 bases). Germline lookup yields CDR1 SGHRS and CDR2 YFSETQ. Trimming stripped 4 bases from V and 5 bases from J, with 16 bases between. The CDR3 covers 14 residues. Here the CDR3 DNA reads TGCGCCAGCAGCGTCGAACTAGCTAGCGACGAGCAGTACTTC. This codes for CASSVELASDEQYF.

This sequence joins TRBV5-6 and TRBJ1-1; 7 bases line up with TRBD1. The CDR3 totals 14 residues. Per germline, CDR1 SGHDT and CDR2 YYEEEE. Trimming cost V 0 bases and J 7 bases; bases outside gene matches: 6. This CDR3 reads CASSLARQGLEAFF. The CDR3 DNA sequence: TGTGCCAGCAGCTTGGCCCGACAGGGCCTTGAAGCTTTCTTT.

The rearrangement uses TRBV19 and TRBJ1-4; D unresolved. V was shortened by 9 bases and J by 4 bases, with 9 bases between the two germline ends. Germline lookup yields CDR1 LNHDA and CDR2 SQIVND (reference sequence). This CDR3 is 12 amino acids long. The CDR3 region is CASKNSNEKLFF. CDR3 nucleotides: TGTGCCAGCAAGAACAGTAATGAAAAACTGTTTTTT.

The rearrangement joins TRBV4-3 to TRBJ1-3, with TRBD1 matching 7 bases. The trim removed 3 bases at V and 0 bases at J, leaving 5 bases unmatched. The CDR3 length is 16 residues. Germline CDR1 is LGHNA and CDR2 is YSLEER. CDR3 in amino acids: CASSQYRGISGNTIYF. The CDR3 bases are TGCGCCAGCAGCCAGTACAGGGGAATCTCTGGAAACACCATATATTTT.

V gene TRBV7-2 combines with J gene TRBJ1-2; D not certain. Between the trimmed V and J ends, which lost 2 bases and 4 bases, there was a span of 8 bases. CDR3 size: 13 residues. Germline-derived CDR1 and CDR2 are SGHTA and FQGNSA. This CDR3 is CASSLKAFYGYTF. The CDR3 DNA is TGTGCCAGCAGCTTAAAAGCGTTCTATGGCTACACCTTC.

This clone showed up many times. V and J are TRBV7-3 and TRBJ1-1; no definite D call. This CDR3 has 13 residues. Germline CDR1 reads SGHTA; CDR2 reads FQGTGA. V was cut by 4 bases and J by 1 base, with 7 bases left in between. CDR3 nucleotides: TGTGCCAGCAGCTACAACAGGAACACTGAAGCTTTCTTT. Translated, it gives CASSYNRNTEAFF.

The gene calls are TRBV5-1 and TRBJ2-1, with 15 bases aligning to TRBD2. In germline, CDR1 is SGHRS, CDR2 YFSETQ. The CDR3 spans 15 residues. Trimming cost V 4 bases and J 9 bases; bases outside gene matches: 5. The CDR3 spells CASSIGLAGGSEQFF. CDR3 DNA sequence: TGCGCCAGCAGCATTGGACTAGCGGGAGGGAGTGAGCAGTTCTTC.

This clone came up once. V and J are TRBV5-1 and TRBJ1-1, with TRBD1 matching 9 bases. The CDR3 sequence is 12 residues long. The V segment lost 3 bases and the J segment 6 bases; nucleotides outside the gene matches: 0. Germline CDR1 and CDR2: SGHRS and YFSETQ. The CDR3: CASSWDRAEAFF. Here the CDR3 DNA reads TGCGCCAGCAGCTGGGACAGGGCTGAAGCTTTCTTT.